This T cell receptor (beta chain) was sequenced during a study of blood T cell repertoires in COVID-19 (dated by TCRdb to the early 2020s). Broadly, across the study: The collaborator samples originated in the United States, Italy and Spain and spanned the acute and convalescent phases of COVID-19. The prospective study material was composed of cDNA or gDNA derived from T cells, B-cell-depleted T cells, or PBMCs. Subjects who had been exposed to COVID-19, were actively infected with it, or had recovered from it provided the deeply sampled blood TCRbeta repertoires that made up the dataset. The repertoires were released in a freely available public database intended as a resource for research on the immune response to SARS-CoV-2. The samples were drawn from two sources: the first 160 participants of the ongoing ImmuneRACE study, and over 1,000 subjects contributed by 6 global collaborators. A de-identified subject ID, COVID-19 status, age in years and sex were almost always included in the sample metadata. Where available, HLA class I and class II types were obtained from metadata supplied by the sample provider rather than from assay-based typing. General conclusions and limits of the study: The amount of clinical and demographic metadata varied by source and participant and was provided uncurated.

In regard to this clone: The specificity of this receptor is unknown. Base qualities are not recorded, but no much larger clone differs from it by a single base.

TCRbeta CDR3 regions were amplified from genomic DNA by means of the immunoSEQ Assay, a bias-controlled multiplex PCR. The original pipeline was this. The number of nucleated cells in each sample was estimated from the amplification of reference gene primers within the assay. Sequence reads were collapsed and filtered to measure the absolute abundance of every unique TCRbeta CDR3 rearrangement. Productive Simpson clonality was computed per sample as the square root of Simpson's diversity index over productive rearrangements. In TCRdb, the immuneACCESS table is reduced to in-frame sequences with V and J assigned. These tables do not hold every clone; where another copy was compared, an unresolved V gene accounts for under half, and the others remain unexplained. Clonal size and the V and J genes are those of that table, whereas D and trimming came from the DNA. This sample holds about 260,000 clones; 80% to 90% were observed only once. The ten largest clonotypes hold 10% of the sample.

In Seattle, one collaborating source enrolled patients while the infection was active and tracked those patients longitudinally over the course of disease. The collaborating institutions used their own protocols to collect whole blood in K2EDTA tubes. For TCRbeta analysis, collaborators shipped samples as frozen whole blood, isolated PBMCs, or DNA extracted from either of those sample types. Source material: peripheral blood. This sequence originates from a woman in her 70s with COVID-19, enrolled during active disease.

The CDR3 sequence is CASRTSGTGSYNEQFF. The bases are TGCGCCAGCAGGACTAGCGGGACAGGGTCCTACAATGAGCAGTTCTTC. The rearranged segments are TRBV5-1 and TRBJ2-1; TRBD2 fits 11 bases in the junction. CDR1 and CDR2 (SGHRS, YFSETQ) derive from the germline V gene. Counted from cysteine to phenylalanine, this CDR3 has 16 amino acids. The read is trimmed to its CDR3 DNA, 48 bases read in frame from base 1. Trimming takes 5 bases off V and 1 base off J; junction bases not matched to a gene: 5.